This T cell receptor beta chain originates from a study of beta chain features in type 1 diabetes. Broader study findings: Shortening of TCRB CDR3s, moderate but significant, appeared in all four CD4+ subsets of Type 1 diabetes patients.

Germline V CDR1 and CDR2: SGHNT, YYREEE (reference sequence). With V trimmed by 4 bases and J by 4 bases, 13 bases remained unmatched. The CDR3 is made up of 18 amino acids. Sequenced material consisted of expressed TCRB transcripts (all of the isolated RNA was reverse transcribed). Profiled with immunoSEQ multiplex PCR; TCRdb holds only in-frame clones, not every one. This table has nearly 350,000 clones, about a tenth appearing once. The sample holds a few counts of this clone. The antigen is not known. Sample: central memory CD4+ T cells from blood. The source of this sequence is a man aged 30 to 39 with type 1 diabetes. V gene TRBV5-4 combines with J gene TRBJ1-4; TRBD1 matches 10 bases. The CDR3 bases are TGTGCCAGCAGCGGAGCAAGAGGGACAGGGGACGATAATGAAAAACTGTTTTTT. It encodes CASSGARGTGDDNEKLFF. The complete variable domain, with remaining parts taken from reference TRBV5-4 and TRBJ1-4, reads ETGVTQSPTHLIKTRGQQVTLRCSSQSGHNTVSWYQQALGQGPQFIFQYYREEENGRGNFPPRFSGLQFPNYSSELNVNALELDDSALYLCASSGARGTGDDNEKLFFGSGTQLSVL.